This T cell receptor (beta chain) appears in the sequencing data of a study of shared clonotypes between healthy human individuals. Study results and limitations: The low donor count limited represented genetic and exposure-history diversity.

The germline V and J ends were trimmed by 1 base and 6 bases, with 14 bases remaining between them. CDR3 size: 14 residues. Germline-derived CDR1 and CDR2 are SGHDT and YYEEEE. An assay was performed, and its level was deep. Once extracted for a subset, genomic DNA was divided evenly among several immunoSEQ plates. PBMC DNA, left unsorted, was sequenced on ten immunoSEQ deep assay plates. Assay: immunoSEQ multiplex PCR; the TCRdb copy retains only in-frame clones and omits some. The repertoire holds more than 400,000 clones, with 81% as singletons. On this clone itself: Antigen: not known.

The sequence came from a middle-aged woman in good health. Some clones in this sample may be carry-over from other donors' samples. The rearrangement uses TRBV5-6 and TRBJ2-7; D perhaps matches TRBD1 (5 bases). The sample comprised PBMCs. CDR3 residues: CASSLLSGAGEQYF. DNA for the CDR3: TGTGCCAGCAGCTTGTTATCTGGGGCTGGCGAGCAGTACTTC.